The rows below give T cell receptor beta chains drawn from one sample of a study of blood T cell repertoires in COVID-19. The table came from immunoSEQ multiplex PCR; TCRdb's copy has only in-frame clones and leaves some out. The sample consists of roughly 130,000 clones, 84% of them appearing once. The sequenced sample consisted of PBMCs or T cells enriched from blood (not recorded which). The receptors originated from a woman between 45 and 65 years old with acute COVID-19. The CDR3 runs from the conserved cysteine through the conserved F or W. D genes are given only for firm matches. Some rows mark clone size as missing; the rest say once, few, many or name a class of expanded clone.

>-|TRBJ2-4|TRBV28|few
TGTGCCAGCAGTGCCTCGGCGGTAAACATTCAGTACTTC
CASSASAVNIQYF
>-|TRBJ2-1|TRBV29-1|-
TGCAGCGGCAGAACCTACAATGAGCAGTTCTTC
CSGRTYNEQFF
>-|TRBJ2-1|TRBV29-1|few
TGCAGCGCTCTCCAGGGTTTCAATGAGCAGTTCTTC
CSALQGFNEQFF
>-|TRBJ1-1|TRBV6-5|-
TGTGCCAGCAGCACGGCCTGGGGGGTCGACACTGAAGCTTTCTTT
CASSTAWGVDTEAFF
>-|TRBJ1-2|TRBV6-2/TRBV6-3|-
TGTGCCAGCAGTCACAGGATGGCTAACTATGGCTACACCTTC
CASSHRMANYGYTF
>-|TRBJ2-7|TRBV7-2|-
TGTGCCAGCAGCTTAGTCCTCCAGGACTCCTACGAGCAGTACTTC
CASSLVLQDSYEQYF
>TRBD2|TRBJ2-5|TRBV29-1|-
TGCAGCGTTGCGGCTAGCGGGAAAGAGACCCAGTACTTC
CSVAASGKETQYF
>TRBD2|TRBJ2-3|TRBV30|-
TGTGCCTGGGGGATAGCGGGCCGAACAGATACGCAGTATTTT
CAWGIAGRTDTQYF
>TRBD2|TRBJ2-5|TRBV9|-
TGTGCCAGCAGCGTAGAGGGAGGGAGCCTCAAAGAGACCCAGTACTTC
CASSVEGGSLKETQYF
>TRBD2|TRBJ2-1|TRBV28|-
TGTGCCAGCAGTGTAGCGGGAGCGGTCGATGAGCAGTTCTTC
CASSVAGAVDEQFF
>-|TRBJ2-2|TRBV14|-
TGTGCCAGCAGCCAAGAGGCAGTCAGTACCTTGAACACCGGGGAGCTGTTTTTT
CASSQEAVSTLNTGELFF
>TRBD1|TRBJ1-6|TRBV5-1|-
TGCGCCAGCAGCTTGGACAGGGGGGATAATTCACCCCTCCACTTT
CASSLDRGDNSPLHF